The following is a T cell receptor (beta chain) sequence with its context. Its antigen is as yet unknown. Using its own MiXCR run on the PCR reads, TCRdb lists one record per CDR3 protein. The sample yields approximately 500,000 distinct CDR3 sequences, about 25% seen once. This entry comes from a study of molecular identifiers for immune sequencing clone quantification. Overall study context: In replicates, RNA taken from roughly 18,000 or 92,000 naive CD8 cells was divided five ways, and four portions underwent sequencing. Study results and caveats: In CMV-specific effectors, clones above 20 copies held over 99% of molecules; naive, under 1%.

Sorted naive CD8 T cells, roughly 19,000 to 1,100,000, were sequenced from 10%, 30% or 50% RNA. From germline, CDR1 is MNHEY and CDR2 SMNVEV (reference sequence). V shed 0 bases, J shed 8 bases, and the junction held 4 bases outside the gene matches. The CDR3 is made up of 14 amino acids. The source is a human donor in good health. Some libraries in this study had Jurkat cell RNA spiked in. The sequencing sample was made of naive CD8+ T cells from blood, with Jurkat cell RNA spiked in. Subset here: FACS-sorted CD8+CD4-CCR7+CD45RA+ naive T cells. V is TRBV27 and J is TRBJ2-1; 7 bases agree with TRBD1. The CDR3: CASSLSTGIYEQFF. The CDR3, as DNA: TGTGCCAGCAGTTTATCGACAGGGATCTATGAGCAGTTCTTC.